Presented here are 10 T cell receptor beta chains from one specimen sequenced in a study of a mutant IDH1 vaccine in newly diagnosed glioma. This table comes from immunoSEQ multiplex PCR, and its TCRdb copy is limited to in-frame clones, with some not included. The sample holds about 40,000 clones, around 80% seen once. This sample's time point: week 11, during vaccination. Each dose of the vaccine consisted of 300 ug of mutant IDH1 20-mer peptide, with topical imiquimod. No antigens are known for them. The specimen was peripheral blood mononuclear cells (PBMCs), collected from a glioma patient whose treatment included an IDH1 peptide vaccine. These receptors were collected from a woman in her twenties or thirties with glioma. Some clones in this sample may be carry-over from other donors' samples.

This clone was seen a handful of times. This chain links TRBV27 with TRBJ2-2; the D is unclear. The V gene lost 5 bases and the J gene lost 5 bases, with 15 bases spanning the gap. This CDR3 region has 15 residues. CDR1 is MNHEY, CDR2 SMNVEV, per germline (reference sequence). Here the CDR3 reads CASSALARWTGELFF. The DNA of the CDR3 is TGTGCCAGCAGTGCCCTGGCTAGGTGGACCGGGGAGCTGTTTTTT.

J is TRBJ1-2 and V is TRBV6-1; 11 bases are a match to TRBD1. The CDR3 runs 15 residues. The V gene's germline CDR1 is MNHNS and CDR2 SASEGT. Trimming took 5 bases from V and 8 from J; bases not matched to a gene: 10. Here the CDR3 DNA reads TGTGCCAGCAGTAGTCCTGGACAGGGGGCGACGGGCTACACCTTC. Its translation: CASSSPGQGATGYTF.

The table lists this clone with a count of one. V gene TRBV6-5 combines with J gene TRBJ1-2; D is perhaps TRBD1 (5 bases). CDR1 and CDR2 (germline): MNHEY, SVGAGI. The CDR3 totals 14 residues. V lost 3 bases and J lost 2, with 10 bases in between. The CDR3 sequence is CASSYGASNYGYTF. In nucleotides, the CDR3 is TGTGCCAGCAGTTATGGGGCATCCAACTATGGCTACACCTTC.

The genes are TRBV5-1 and TRBJ1-1; no clear D. Deletions cut 4 bases from V and 0 bases from J, with 7 bases between. The CDR3 is 13 residues long. Germline CDR1 and CDR2: SGHRS and YFSETQ. DNA of the CDR3: TGCGCCAGCAGCGGAGAAGTGAACACTGAAGCTTTCTTT. Its protein is CASSGEVNTEAFF.

V gene TRBV6-6 combines with J gene TRBJ1-1; 7 bases map to TRBD1. Looked up from germline, CDR1 is MNHNY and CDR2 is SVGAGI (reference sequence). J gave up 2 bases and V 6 bases, and 6 bases lay outside the gene matches. This CDR3 contains 14 residues. For the CDR3, the DNA is TGTGCCAGCAGCCCCCCAGGGGGTAACACTGAAGCTTTCTTT. This codes for CASSPPGGNTEAFF.

The rearrangement links TRBV2 to TRBJ2-7; TRBD2 matches 11 bases. Trimming took 4 bases from V and 5 from J; bases not matched to a gene: 7. Germline CDR1 reads SNHLY; CDR2 reads FYNNEI. The CDR3 consists of 15 residues. This CDR3 is CASSGGSGRENEQYF. For the CDR3, the DNA is TGTGCCAGCAGTGGGGGTAGCGGGAGGGAGAACGAGCAGTACTTC.

The rearrangement uses TRBV5-4 and TRBJ2-7; tentative D call: TRBD2 (6 bases). Germline V gives CDR1 SGHNT, CDR2 YYREEE (reference sequence). The length of the CDR3 is 13 residues. Trimming took 2 bases from V and 3 from J, leaving 9 bases between them. CDR3 DNA: TGTGCCAGCAGCTTCCTGACTAGCTACGAGCAGTACTTC. It translates to CASSFLTSYEQYF.

The chain joins TRBV7-2 to TRBJ2-5; unclear D gene. Trimming stripped 5 bases from V and 5 bases from J, with 12 bases between. This CDR3 comprises 13 residues. Germline loops: CDR1 SGHTA, CDR2 FQGNSA. The CDR3 nucleotides read TGTGCCAGCAGCCCAAGGCTTCGGGAGACCCAGTACTTC. Translation: CASSPRLRETQYF.

This clone has just one count. This chain uses TRBV10-3 with TRBJ2-3; TRBD2 agrees at 14 bases. The CDR3 runs 16 residues. Germline values: CDR1 ENHRY, CDR2 SYGVKD. J gave up 2 bases and V 5 bases, and 3 bases lay outside the gene matches. The CDR3 sequence: CAISPGLAGVTDTQYF. In DNA, the CDR3 is TGTGCCATCAGTCCGGGACTAGCGGGAGTCACAGATACGCAGTATTTT.

The chain uses TRBV6-1 and TRBJ2-3; 7 positions match TRBD1. The CDR3 runs 14 residues. J lost 4 bases, V lost 7 bases, and 8 bases had no gene match. Germline CDR1 reads MNHNS; CDR2 reads SASEGT. This CDR3 reads CASNKQGRPDTQYF. The CDR3, as DNA: TGTGCCAGCAACAAACAGGGGAGACCAGATACGCAGTATTTT.